This T cell receptor (beta chain) was captured in a study of shared clonotypes between healthy human individuals. Study as a whole: Aged 18 to 49, the donors were a couple of women and a few men.

TCRdb's table, derived via immunoSEQ multiplex PCR, lists solely in-frame clones and lacks some. In the table there are millions of clones, more than 80% of which are singletons. CDR1 is MNHEY, CDR2 SVGAGI, per germline. The germline V and J ends were trimmed by 10 bases and 2 bases, with 14 bases remaining between them. The CDR3 extends over 13 amino acids. The sequence was collected from a man younger than 30 in good health. Sequencing input: naive CD4+ T cells sorted from blood. The subset here: CD45RA+ positively selected. The rearrangement joins TRBV6-5 to TRBJ1-2, with D possibly TRBD1 on 5 matching bases. CDR3 nucleotides: TGTGCCACCACACGCGACAGAAACTATGGCTACACCTTC. Amino acids: CATTRDRNYGYTF.